The source of this T cell receptor beta chain is a study of blood T cells in healthy people across ages (dated by TCRdb to 2014 to 2015). For the wider study: In model experiments, template switching captured about one uniquely barcoded TCR beta cDNA molecule for every two T cells. For two donors (one aged 18 to 30 and one aged 80 or older), the study analyzed two additional independent replicas of 1 million unique cDNA reads from the same blood draw. Four age groups were formed from the donors: young (average around 15 years), middle-aged (approximately 40), aged (roughly 59) and long-lived (more than 75). Age-related changes in TCR beta repertoire diversity were measured in the study by deep sequencing normalized with unique cDNA molecular identifiers. To avoid experimental bias, donors of different ages were randomly spread across the sequencing lanes. Study-wide findings and limitations: Estimates of total diversity from one million sequenced T cells were regarded as lower bounds and underestimates. Bulk unsorted PBMC profiling prevented conclusive comparison of naive and antigen-experienced compartments. The percentage of naive T cells measured by flow cytometry correlated strongly with observed TCR beta diversity. Compared with the aged group, the long-lived group had more naive CD4+ T cells, fewer expanded clones and increased TCR diversity, a pattern suggesting age selection. The CMV infection status of donors was not known, potentially confounding age-related changes in expanded clonotypes. Observed TCR beta diversity per million T cells fell roughly linearly with age, and a significant reduction was already apparent by age roughly 41.

This clonotype was picked up many times. It lacks a known antigen. Base quality data are lacking; no much larger clone is found one base away. The roughly 39 donors, aged about 6 to 95 years, were systemically healthy Caucasian individuals from Russia. Each donor gave ten milliliters of peripheral blood, drawn into EDTA-treated Vacutainer tubes. Ficoll-Paque density-gradient centrifugation was used to isolate PBMCs, with at least 7 million obtained per sample. Total RNA, at least 5 micrograms per sample, was extracted from PBMCs with Trizol reagent. For every donor, an aliquot of PBMCs went through flow cytometry to measure the percentages of naive CD45RAhigh/CD27high T cells. Receptor libraries were prepared by 5' RACE. Sequencing relied on an Illumina HiSeq 2500. The second PCR ran for roughly 7 to 11 cycles and used a J-beta primer mix along with a sample-barcoded 5' primer. A template-switch 5' adaptor carrying 12 random nucleotides introduced a unique molecular identifier onto each TCR beta cDNA molecule. Each sample yielded at least 2.5 million CDR3-containing paired-end reads. First-strand cDNA was synthesized from all RNA with the Mint cDNA synthesis kit, primed by a TRBC-specific oligonucleotide. After uracil-DNA glycosylase treatment, a first 18-cycle PCR used universal primers M1SS and BC2_uni_R on all cDNA. On the study's bioinformatics: Each sample was normalized by randomly selecting 1 million high-quality reads, each carrying a distinct molecular identifier. Instead of being binned into consensus sequences, reads that shared molecular identifiers were thrown out. MiTCR, set to a Q25 quality threshold and the strictest error-elimination algorithm, was used for CDR3 identification, clonotype clustering and error correction. A nonparametric unseen species model with Euler transformation was used to estimate a lower bound on total TCR beta diversity. TCRdb reran the public reads through fastp at Q25 and MiXCR, keeping productive beta chains. Every distinct CDR3 protein forms one entry, paired with its most common genes and DNA. TCRdb, not the authors, supplied the V and J calls. A total of 1,300,000 or so distinct CDR3 sequences appear in this sample, 59% of them only once. The ten largest clones represent roughly 6.3% of the sample.

The V end loses 6 bases and the J end loses 4 bases, and a stretch of 13 bases separates them. CDR1 and CDR2, per the germline V gene, are SGHTA and FQGNSA. From the cysteine up to the phenylalanine, the CDR3 has a length of 13 residues. Only CDR3 DNA is held: 39 bases, read in frame from base 1. The material sequenced was blood. In this chain, TRBV7-2 is recombined with TRBJ2-7; the D segment is perhaps TRBD1 or TRBD2, each sharing 6 matched bases. This TCR was sampled from a man younger than 35 in good health. Here the CDR3 is given as CASSLGGLYEQYF. The nucleotide sequence reads TGTGCCAGCAGTTTGGGGGGCCTGTACGAGCAGTACTTC.